These 5 T cell receptor beta chains were sequenced from one sample in a study of shared clonotypes between healthy human individuals. Clones were sequenced by immunoSEQ multiplex PCR, and TCRdb holds only the in-frame ones, with some missing. The data show fewer than 350,000 clones, about nine tenths seen once. Sequences were obtained from memory CD8+ T cells sorted from blood. Subset described: CD45RO+ cells pooled with CCR7-negative TemRA cells. Receptor source: a man aged 18 to 30 in good health.

This chain's CDR3 is CASSSTGSGSYNSPLHF. The CDR3 region has the DNA TGTGCCAGCAGTTCGACAGGGTCCGGCTCCTATAATTCACCCCTCCACTTT. This sequence joins TRBV27 and TRBJ1-6; 7 nucleotides line up with TRBD1. J was trimmed by 0 bases and V by 4 bases; bases with no gene match: 6. CDR3 size: 17 residues. The germline V gene has CDR1 MNHEY and CDR2 SMNVEV (reference sequence).

The chain is built from TRBV13 and TRBJ2-7; D gene uncertain. In germline, CDR1 is PRHDT, CDR2 FYEKMQ (reference sequence). This CDR3 contains 14 residues. Trimming pared 5 bases from V and 6 bases from J, leaving 17 bases between. CDR3 protein: CASSQATALSEQYF. CDR3 DNA: TGTGCCAGCAGCCAAGCTACAGCTCTCTCCGAGCAGTACTTC.

The CDR3: CASSLWGGQGFQPQHF. CDR3 coding DNA: TGTGCCAGCAGTTTATGGGGCGGACAGGGCTTTCAGCCCCAGCATTTT. The chain joins TRBV27 to TRBJ1-5, with 8 bases lining up with TRBD1. J was trimmed by 6 bases and V by 1 base; bases with no gene match: 8. Germline V gene lookup returns CDR1 MNHEY and CDR2 SMNVEV (reference sequence). The CDR3 extends over 16 amino acids.

The rearrangement uses TRBV28 and TRBJ1-1; weak D call: TRBD1 (5 bases). Trimming pared 6 bases from V and 0 bases from J, leaving 14 bases between. This CDR3 region has 15 residues. Germline V lookup: CDR1 MDHEN, CDR2 SYDVKM. In nucleotides, the CDR3 is TGTGCCAGCAGGCCCACGGGGCAAATGAACACTGAAGCTTTCTTT. Translated, it gives CASRPTGQMNTEAFF. Drawing the rest from reference TRBV28 and TRBJ1-1, the complete variable domain is DVKVTQSSRYLVKRTGEKVFLECVQDMDHENMFWYRQDPGLGLRLIYFSYDVKMKEKGDIPEGYSVSREKKERFSLILESASTNQTSMYLCASRPTGQMNTEAFFGQGTRLTVV.

The CDR3 region has the DNA TGCAGCGTTGAAAGCGGGGGAACAGCTACGGCGCCCTACAATGAGCAGTTCTTC. Amino acid sequence: CSVESGGTATAPYNEQFF. V is TRBV29-1 and J is TRBJ2-1; TRBD2 aligns across 8 bases. Per the germline V gene, CDR1 is SQVTM and CDR2 is ANQGSEA. The CDR3 runs to 18 residues. With V trimmed by 2 bases and J by 2 bases, 14 bases remained unmatched.